The next 32 T cell receptor beta chains were all read from a single sample in a study of shared clonotypes between healthy human individuals. This table comes from immunoSEQ multiplex PCR, and its TCRdb copy is limited to in-frame clones, with some not included. The repertoire holds about 2.1 million clones, over 85% seen once, with 1.5% to 2% in the top ten. It was CD45RO-negative cells, positively selected for CCR7, that made up naive CD8 cells, with terminally differentiated effector memory CD45RA+ cells excluded. Sequencing was done on a sample of naive CD8+ T cells from PBMCs. These receptors were obtained from a man aged 18 to 30 in good health. Some clones in this sample may be carry-over from other donors' samples.

This clone was counted between two and nine times. Different DNA sequences within this sample yield the same CDR3. This sequence joins TRBV5-6 and TRBJ2-7; unclear D gene. Trimming removed 0 bases at V and 6 bases at J, with 4 bases between. There are 11 residues in the CDR3. The V gene's germline CDR1 is SGHDT and CDR2 YYEEEE. In nucleotides, the CDR3 is TGTGCCAGCAGCTTGGGGCCCGAGCAGTACTTC. Its protein is CASSLGPEQYF.

The gene calls are TRBV18 and TRBJ1-5; D gene ambiguous. The CDR3 length is 16 residues. Germline CDR1 KGHSH, CDR2 LQKENI. V was cut by 3 bases and J by 3 bases, with 15 bases left in between. CDR3 nucleotide sequence: TGTGCCAGCTCACCCATAGCGAAGGTCTCCAATCAGCCCCAGCATTTT. This sequence encodes CASSPIAKVSNQPQHF.

The chain links TRBV2 to TRBJ2-1; tentative D call: TRBD2 (5 bases). Trimming pared 2 bases from V and 0 bases from J, leaving 11 bases between. The CDR3 totals 16 residues. In germline, CDR1 is SNHLY, CDR2 FYNNEI. CDR3 nucleotide sequence: TGTGCCAGCAGTGAACGGGCGGGTAGCTCCTACAATGAGCAGTTCTTC. Protein: CASSERAGSSYNEQFF.

The chain carries TRBV4-1 and TRBJ1-1; a possible D gene is TRBD1 (5 bases). The CDR3 spans 17 residues. CDR1 is MGHRA and CDR2 is YSYEKL in the germline V gene. The ends were cut back, 3 bases at V and 0 bases at J, with 17 bases in the middle. CDR3 region: CASSQAVAGTVNTEAFF. CDR3 nucleotide sequence: TGCGCCAGCAGCCAGGCTGTTGCCGGGACGGTGAACACTGAAGCTTTCTTT.

The chain is built from TRBV5-1 and TRBJ2-2, with D perhaps TRBD1 (5 bases). The CDR3 has 13 amino acids. Between the trimmed V and J ends, which lost 4 bases and 8 bases, there was a span of 12 bases. Germline V gene sequence: CDR1 SGHRS, CDR2 YFSETQ. DNA for the CDR3: TGCGCCAGCAGCCCTATAGCAGGGGGGGAGCTGTTTTTT. This encodes CASSPIAGGELFF.

Written as DNA, the CDR3 is TGTGCCAGCAGCCCCTCAATAACGGGGGGCGGCGAAAAACTGTTTTTT. Its protein is CASSPSITGGGEKLFF. V and J are TRBV14 and TRBJ1-4; the D gene is possibly TRBD1 (6 bases). V lost 4 bases, J lost 8 bases, and 20 bases lay in between. Per germline, CDR1 SGHDN and CDR2 FVKESK. This CDR3 is built from 16 residues.

Of note for this clone: The identical CDR3 is also encoded by other nucleotide sequences in the sample. The chain carries TRBV9 and TRBJ2-3, with D possibly being TRBD1 or TRBD2 (5 bases each). The germline V gene encodes CDR1 SGDLS and CDR2 YYNGEE. Trimming took 0 bases from V and 6 from J, leaving 11 bases between them. The length of the CDR3 is 14 residues. Written as DNA, the CDR3 is TGTGCCAGCAGCGTAGCGAGGGGTCCGGATACGCAGTATTTT. Its translation: CASSVARGPDTQYF.

The V call is TRBV7-9, the J call TRBJ2-4; a possible D gene is TRBD2 (5 bases). Germline V lookup: CDR1 SEHNR, CDR2 FQNEAQ (reference sequence). The CDR3 totals 19 residues. The V gene lost 4 bases and the J gene lost 0 bases, with 22 bases spanning the gap. As DNA, the CDR3 is TGTGCCAGCAGCTCAACCGAGCGGATCTTATCCCTAGCCAAAAACATTCAGTACTTC. Its protein product is CASSSTERILSLAKNIQYF.

This rearrangement joins TRBV12-5 to TRBJ2-1; 15 positions match TRBD2. This CDR3 is built from 18 residues. In germline, CDR1 is LGHNT, CDR2 FRNRAP. V lost 4 bases to trimming and J lost 1 base; unmatched junction nucleotides: 5. The CDR3 region is CASGWTSGRAGSYNEQFF. Written as DNA, the CDR3 is TGTGCTAGTGGTTGGACTAGCGGGAGGGCCGGTTCCTACAATGAGCAGTTCTTC.

The chain uses TRBV4-3 and TRBJ2-7, with D possibly being TRBD2 (6 bases). Trimming stripped 2 bases from V and 3 bases from J, with 14 bases between. The length of the CDR3 is 15 residues. CDR1 LGHNA and CDR2 YSLEER come from the germline V gene. The CDR3 bases are TGCGCCAGCAGCCAATACCGGGACTCCCTCTACGAGCAGTACTTC. Its protein product is CASSQYRDSLYEQYF.

The V call is TRBV4-1, the J call TRBJ2-1; D remains unclear. The V and J ends lost 0 bases and 3 bases respectively, with 9 bases between them. The CDR3 is 15 amino acids. Per germline, CDR1 MGHRA and CDR2 YSYEKL. CDR3 in DNA: TGCGCCAGCAGCCAAGATTGGCGAGTCTACAATGAGCAGTTCTTC. As protein: CASSQDWRVYNEQFF.

This sequence joins TRBV19 and TRBJ2-1; D ambiguous. V lost 5 bases and J 0 bases, leaving 11 bases between the germline ends. From germline, CDR1 is LNHDA and CDR2 SQIVND (reference sequence). The CDR3 runs 15 residues. Written as DNA, the CDR3 is TGTGCCAGTAGTCCAGACATGATCTCCTACAATGAGCAGTTCTTC. Residues: CASSPDMISYNEQFF.

This chain links TRBV28 with TRBJ2-3, with 8 nucleotides matching TRBD2. Germline V CDR1 and CDR2: MDHEN, SYDVKM. The V and J ends lost 8 bases and 4 bases, in that order; junction bases with no gene match: 8. The length of the CDR3 is 14 residues. DNA of the CDR3: TGTGCCAGCGGATCGGGACTAGAAGCAGATACGCAGTATTTT. It codes for CASGSGLEADTQYF.

V usage is TRBV6-1 and J usage is TRBJ2-5; 10 bases line up with TRBD1. CDR3 length equals 15 residues. Trimming removed 3 bases from V and 1 base from J; junction bases left unmatched: 2. Germline V gives CDR1 MNHNS, CDR2 SASEGT. This chain's CDR3 is CASSEGQGSQETQYF. The CDR3, as DNA: TGTGCCAGCAGTGAGGGACAGGGGTCCCAAGAGACCCAGTACTTC.

The chain is built from TRBV6-5 and TRBJ1-5; 7 bases agree with TRBD1. J was trimmed by 3 bases and V by 6 bases; bases with no gene match: 5. This CDR3 is built from 14 residues. CDR1 MNHEY and CDR2 SVGAGI come from the germline V gene. The CDR3 nucleotides read TGTGCCAGCAGACCGGGACAGCCCAATCAGCCCCAGCATTTT. It specifies CASRPGQPNQPQHF.

The V call is TRBV4-1, the J call TRBJ2-7; 8 bases agree with TRBD2. This CDR3 has 15 residues. Looked up from germline, CDR1 is MGHRA and CDR2 is YSYEKL. J lost 0 bases, V lost 8 bases, and 9 bases had no gene match. CDR3 sequence: CASSRGGINSYEQYF. In nucleotides, the CDR3 is TGCGCCAGCTCCCGCGGGGGGATAAACTCCTACGAGCAGTACTTC.

The V call is TRBV18, the J call TRBJ2-7, with D hard to call. This CDR3 is built from 14 residues. Germline loops: CDR1 KGHSH, CDR2 LQKENI. V lost 6 bases, J lost 5 bases, and 17 bases lay in between. In DNA form, the CDR3 reads TGTGCCAGCTCCCCCGAGAACTTCCTAAACGAGCAGTACTTC. It specifies CASSPENFLNEQYF.

The gene calls are TRBV6-1 and TRBJ1-2, with 7 bases matching TRBD1. CDR1 MNHNS and CDR2 SASEGT come from the germline V gene. This CDR3 is 14 amino acids long. Trimming at V came to 2 bases and at J to 7 bases, leaving 7 bases not matched to a gene. As DNA, the CDR3 is TGTGCCAGCAGTGAACCTGAGACAGGGTTTGGCTACACCTTC. It specifies CASSEPETGFGYTF.

A single count supports this clone. The V call is TRBV27, the J call TRBJ2-1; D unclear. The germline V gene has CDR1 MNHEY and CDR2 SMNVEV (reference sequence). Trimming took off 3 bases at V and 6 bases at J, with 6 bases between the two ends. The CDR3 sequence is 12 residues long. The DNA of the CDR3 is TGTGCCAGCAGTTTTTCTATCAATGAGCAGTTCTTC. The encoded protein is CASSFSINEQFF.

V and J are TRBV29-1 and TRBJ2-7, with TRBD1 identical over 8 bases. The CDR3 totals 15 residues. Germline lookup yields CDR1 SQVTM and CDR2 ANQGSEA. Trimming removed 1 base from V and 1 base from J; junction bases left unmatched: 6. In nucleotides, the CDR3 is TGCAGCGTTGAAGTAGTTGGACAGGGTTCCTACGAGCAGTACTTC. It encodes CSVEVVGQGSYEQYF.

The V call is TRBV9, the J call TRBJ1-4; D is undetermined. The CDR3 has 13 amino acids. The ends were cut back, 3 bases at V and 3 bases at J, with 6 bases in the middle. CDR1 is SGDLS and CDR2 is YYNGEE in the germline V gene. The CDR3 bases are TGTGCCAGCAGCGCCCCCCCTAATGAAAAACTGTTTTTT. Translation gives CASSAPPNEKLFF. Looking up the rest from reference TRBV9 and TRBJ1-4 gives the full variable domain: DSGVTQTPKHLITATGQRVTLRCSPRSGDLSVYWYQQSLDQGLQFLIQYYNGEERAKGNILERFSAQQFPDLHSELNLSSLELGDSALYFCASSAPPNEKLFFGSGTQLSVL.

The gene calls are TRBV27 and TRBJ2-3; 9 nucleotides agree with TRBD2. Germline V gives CDR1 MNHEY, CDR2 SMNVEV (reference sequence). CDR3 length: 16 residues. Unmatched junction bases numbered 16, after V lost 6 bases and J lost 9 bases. The CDR3 sequence is CASREYLAGHGSTQYF. The CDR3 bases are TGTGCCAGCAGGGAATATCTAGCGGGACATGGTAGCACGCAGTATTTT.

This chain uses TRBV7-3 with TRBJ2-7; D tentatively fits TRBD1 or TRBD2 (5 bases each). CDR1 is SGHTA and CDR2 is FQGTGA in the germline V gene. V was trimmed by 6 bases and J by 3 bases, leaving 18 bases between them. The CDR3 has 15 residues. CDR3 residues: CASSPGTRPFYEQYF. CDR3 nucleotides: TGTGCCAGCAGTCCCGGGACCCGACCCTTCTACGAGCAGTACTTC.

The chain recombines TRBV19 with TRBJ2-1, with D perhaps matching TRBD2 (5 bases). The CDR3 covers 17 residues. V was clipped by 3 bases and J by 0 bases, with 15 bases between them. CDR1 and CDR2 from the germline V gene are LNHDA and SQIVND (reference sequence). This chain's CDR3 is CASSIPWSGNSYNEQFF. The CDR3 nucleotides are TGTGCCAGTAGTATCCCTTGGAGCGGCAACTCCTACAATGAGCAGTTCTTC.

This chain uses TRBV7-2 with TRBJ1-5, with unresolved D. Germline lookup yields CDR1 SGHTA and CDR2 FQGNSA. V was shortened by 5 bases and J by 5 bases, with 25 bases between the two germline ends. The CDR3 loop spans 18 amino acids. CDR3 DNA sequence: TGTGCCAGCAGCACATTTTGGCTGGGCGAGGAGGATGATCAGCCCCAGCATTTT. Protein: CASSTFWLGEEDDQPQHF.

The gene calls are TRBV5-6 and TRBJ1-1, with D perhaps matching TRBD1 (5 bases). The CDR3 extends over 14 amino acids. Germline V gives CDR1 SGHDT, CDR2 YYEEEE. The V gene lost 0 bases and the J gene lost 4 bases, with 10 bases spanning the gap. The CDR3 DNA follows: TGTGCCAGCAGCTTGGCGGGGGTGGGCACTGAAGCTTTCTTT. Translation: CASSLAGVGTEAFF.

V usage is TRBV15 and J usage is TRBJ2-7; possible D gene TRBD2, 6 bases. This CDR3 is built from 14 residues. V gave up 0 bases and J gave up 3 bases, with 9 bases separating them. Per germline, CDR1 LNHNV and CDR2 YYDKDF (reference sequence). The CDR3 loop is CATSRDNSGYEQYF. The CDR3 DNA follows: TGTGCCACCAGCAGAGATAATAGCGGCTACGAGCAGTACTTC.

This chain connects TRBV5-1 to TRBJ2-2, with D perhaps matching TRBD1 (5 bases). This CDR3 has 14 residues. CDR1 SGHRS and CDR2 YFSETQ come from the germline V gene. Deletions cut 2 bases from V and 6 bases from J, with 11 bases between. The CDR3 bases are TGCGCCAGCAGCTTCTCTCAGGGTCCCGGGGAGCTGTTTTTT. Amino acids: CASSFSQGPGELFF.

To note about this clone: Other DNA sequences within the sample encode an identical CDR3. The CDR3 DNA sequence: TGTGCCAGCAGTCCAGGGACAGGTGCCTACGAGCAGTACTTC. As protein: CASSPGTGAYEQYF. The rearrangement uses TRBV28 and TRBJ2-7; 8 nucleotides line up with TRBD1. Trimming cost V 5 bases and J 2 bases; bases outside gene matches: 5. Germline V gene data show CDR1 as MDHEN and CDR2 as SYDVKM. The CDR3 is made up of 14 amino acids.

The chain employs TRBV11-2 and TRBJ2-7; unclear D gene. V lost 2 bases and J lost 5, with 10 bases in between. Looked up from germline, CDR1 is SGHAT and CDR2 is FQNNGV. CDR3 length: 13 residues. The CDR3 is CASSLSTVHEQYF. The CDR3, as DNA: TGTGCCAGCAGCTTATCTACAGTCCACGAGCAGTACTTC.

In the case of this clone: The sample contains more than one DNA sequence encoding this CDR3. The chain couples TRBV27 to TRBJ2-6, with TRBD2 as a possible D gene (5 bases). The CDR3 is 15 amino acids. Per the germline V gene, CDR1 is MNHEY and CDR2 is SMNVEV (reference sequence). Trimming cost V 6 bases and J 1 base, with 10 bases left between them. CDR3 loop: CASSLSGSGANVLTF. The CDR3 DNA reads as TGTGCCAGCAGCCTTTCGGGATCTGGGGCCAACGTCCTGACTTTC.

The chain joins TRBV27 to TRBJ1-5; D gene unclear. The CDR3 covers 13 residues. V lost 3 bases and J 7 bases, leaving 10 bases between the germline ends. Per germline, CDR1 MNHEY and CDR2 SMNVEV (reference sequence). CDR3 sequence reads: CASSLGRAQPQHF. The CDR3, as DNA: TGTGCCAGCAGTTTGGGTCGCGCGCAGCCCCAGCATTTT.